These T cell receptor beta chains were read from a single sample in a study of regulatory T cells in long-lasting Graves disease. TCRdb itself ran the multiplex PCR reads through MiXCR, one entry per CDR3 protein. There are hundreds of thousands of distinct CDR3 sequences in the sample; about 16% occur only once, and approximately 20% lies in the top ten. This sample was shared with a second study, whose subject was T cells in Graves' hyperthyroidism and ophthalmopathy.

The sequenced sample was peripheral blood mononuclear cells (PBMCs), obtained at new diagnosis, from a patient treated with antithyroid drugs. These receptor sequences come from a woman in her thirties with Graves disease. Each CDR3 is given with its conserved first and last residue. Each record gives: D gene, clone size, V gene, J gene, CDR3 protein, CDR3 DNA. D genes are given only for firm matches. Only part of the rows carry a size: once, few, many, or a class if the clone is expanded.

d_gene: -; abundance: -; v_gene: TRBV19; j_gene: TRBJ2-7; CDR3aa: CASSIQRGTIYEQYF; CDR3nt: TGTGCCAGTAGTATACAAAGGGGGACCATCTACGAGCAGTACTTC
d_gene: TRBD1; abundance: -; v_gene: TRBV19; j_gene: TRBJ2-7; CDR3aa: CASRRGQGLRSSYEQYF; CDR3nt: TGTGCCAGTCGACGGGGACAGGGACTAAGGAGCTCCTACGAGCAGTACTTC
d_gene: -; abundance: -; v_gene: TRBV29-1; j_gene: TRBJ2-5; CDR3aa: CSVEVWENINRETQYF; CDR3nt: TGCAGCGTTGAAGTCTGGGAGAACATCAATCGAGAGACCCAGTACTTC
d_gene: -; abundance: -; v_gene: TRBV20-1; j_gene: TRBJ2-7; CDR3aa: CSLQGGMTYEQYF; CDR3nt: TGCAGTCTCCAGGGCGGAATGACCTACGAGCAGTACTTC
d_gene: TRBD1; abundance: -; v_gene: TRBV29-1; j_gene: TRBJ2-1; CDR3aa: CSVVNHRDRGWYNEQFF; CDR3nt: TGCAGCGTGGTAAACCACCGAGACAGGGGTTGGTACAATGAGCAGTTCTTC
d_gene: TRBD1; abundance: few; v_gene: TRBV12-3/TRBV12-4; j_gene: TRBJ1-5; CDR3aa: CASGRGNGQPQHF; CDR3nt: TGTGCCAGCGGCAGGGGGAACGGTCAGCCCCAGCATTTT
d_gene: TRBD1; abundance: many; v_gene: TRBV9; j_gene: TRBJ2-5; CDR3aa: CASSKTGTEKETQYF; CDR3nt: TGTGCCAGCAGCAAGACCGGGACAGAGAAAGAGACCCAGTACTTC
d_gene: -; abundance: many; v_gene: TRBV24-1; j_gene: TRBJ1-1; CDR3aa: CATSDFGDTEAFF; CDR3nt: TGTGCCACCAGTGATTTCGGGGACACTGAAGCTTTCTTT
d_gene: -; abundance: -; v_gene: TRBV7-6; j_gene: TRBJ1-4; CDR3aa: CASSRGNFEKLFF; CDR3nt: TGTGCCAGCAGCCGTGGCAACTTTGAAAAACTGTTTTTT
d_gene: -; abundance: many; v_gene: TRBV24-1; j_gene: TRBJ1-1; CDR3aa: CATSDAITGEAFF; CDR3nt: TGTGCCACCAGTGATGCTATTACAGGGGAAGCTTTCTTT
d_gene: TRBD1; abundance: few; v_gene: TRBV5-1; j_gene: TRBJ2-5; CDR3aa: CASSLAGTGGEETQYF; CDR3nt: TGCGCCAGCAGCTTGGCCGGGACAGGGGGCGAAGAGACCCAGTACTTC
d_gene: TRBD2; abundance: -; v_gene: TRBV6-1; j_gene: TRBJ2-3; CDR3aa: CASSESRTSGRANTQYF; CDR3nt: TGTGCCAGCAGTGAATCTAGGACTAGCGGGAGGGCAAATACGCAGTATTTT
d_gene: -; abundance: few; v_gene: TRBV28; j_gene: TRBJ2-1; CDR3aa: CASSYPNGIYYNEQFF; CDR3nt: TGTGCCAGCAGTTACCCCAATGGGATTTACTACAATGAGCAGTTCTTC
d_gene: -; abundance: many; v_gene: TRBV3-1; j_gene: TRBJ2-1; CDR3aa: CASGRDRYNEQFF; CDR3nt: TGTGCCAGCGGGAGAGACCGCTACAATGAGCAGTTCTTC
d_gene: -; abundance: many; v_gene: TRBV2; j_gene: TRBJ1-1; CDR3aa: CASRSIGDTEAFF; CDR3nt: TGTGCCAGCAGGTCCATAGGGGACACTGAAGCTTTCTTT
d_gene: -; abundance: -; v_gene: TRBV27; j_gene: TRBJ2-7; CDR3aa: CASSLTGLVGYEQYF; CDR3nt: TGTGCCAGCAGTTTAACTGGTCTAGTGGGCTACGAGCAGTACTTC
d_gene: TRBD2; abundance: many; v_gene: TRBV6-1; j_gene: TRBJ2-5; CDR3aa: CASKEGGIQETQYF; CDR3nt: TGTGCCAGCAAAGAGGGAGGGATCCAAGAGACCCAGTACTTC